Sequencing of this T cell receptor (beta chain) was carried out in a study of shared clonotypes between healthy human individuals. Study-wide background: Researchers drew samples from a couple of women and a few men aged 18 to 49. Used for every donor were three CD4 naive, three CD4 memory, two CD8 naive and one CD8 memory plate.

This CDR3 region has 14 residues. Germline values: CDR1 SQVTM, CDR2 ANQGSEA. Notes on this clone: A read error may produce the germline difference seen at one junction end.

The assay was immunoSEQ multiplex PCR, and TCRdb's table has in-frame clones only and misses some. Of approximately 400,000 clones in the sample, roughly 96% are singletons; the top ten hold 0.32%. The healthy adult donors were HIV-negative and reported no recent acute infections or vaccinations. The receptor's source is a man aged 25-45 years in good health. This chain links TRBV29-1 with TRBJ2-7; D remains unclear. Sequencing was performed on memory CD8+ T cells sorted from blood. The subset: CD45RO+ cells pooled with CCR7-negative TemRA cells. The DNA of the CDR3 is TGCAGCGTTCAAGAGGAGATGCGTCGCTACGAGCAGTACTTC. Protein: CSVQEEMRRYEQYF.